These 27 T cell receptor beta chains were all obtained from the same sample, sequenced in a study of shared clonotypes between healthy human individuals. Measured with immunoSEQ multiplex PCR; TCRdb has only the in-frame clones, and not every one. Of hundreds of thousands of clones in the sample, around 73% were seen once. Specimen: memory CD4+ T cells sorted from blood. Subset indicated: CD45RA-negative fraction. All receptors come from a woman younger than 45 in good health.

The chain couples TRBV28 to TRBJ1-5; the D gene is possibly TRBD1 (6 bases). The CDR3 has 14 amino acids. The germline gives CDR1 MDHEN, CDR2 SYDVKM. V dropped 7 bases and J dropped 3 bases, with 13 bases sitting between them. This chain's CDR3 is CASIVGGLNQPQHF. CDR3 in DNA: TGTGCCAGCATCGTGGGGGGCCTCAATCAGCCCCAGCATTTT.

This rearrangement joins TRBV5-1 to TRBJ2-7; perhaps D is TRBD1 or TRBD2 (5 bases each). The CDR3 loop spans 15 amino acids. Per germline, CDR1 SGHRS and CDR2 YFSETQ. V lost 0 bases, J lost 1 base, and 11 bases lay in between. CDR3 DNA: TGCGCCAGCAGCTTGGGACCCGAGGGGTCCTACGAGCAGTACTTC. Its translation: CASSLGPEGSYEQYF.

V gene TRBV6-5 combines with J gene TRBJ2-7, with D hard to call. V lost 6 bases to trimming and J lost 4 bases, with 13 bases between them. The CDR3 totals 13 residues. Germline V CDR1 and CDR2: MNHEY, SVGAGI. The CDR3, as DNA: TGTGCCAGCAGCCGCGACTTAACGTACGAGCAGTACTTC. As protein: CASSRDLTYEQYF.

This chain uses TRBV7-6 with TRBJ2-1; unclear D gene. With 1 base removed from V and 4 bases from J, the gap between germline ends came to 5 bases. The V gene's germline CDR1 is SGHVS and CDR2 FNYEAQ. The CDR3 spans 13 residues. CDR3 DNA: TGTGCCAGCAGCTTAGGGAGTTACAATGAGCAGTTCTTC. Translation: CASSLGSYNEQFF.

V is TRBV28 and J is TRBJ2-3, with a weak D call TRBD1 (5 bases). Germline CDR1 MDHEN, CDR2 SYDVKM. Trimming stripped 4 bases from V and 2 bases from J, with 19 bases between. The CDR3 is made up of 17 amino acids. DNA of the CDR3: TGTGCCAGCAGTTGGACAAGGACGTTCCACCTCACAGATACGCAGTATTTT. Translating gives CASSWTRTFHLTDTQYF.

Turning to this clone: Other DNA sequences of this sample code for an identical CDR3. J is TRBJ1-3 and V is TRBV25-1; maybe TRBD1 (6 bases). CDR3 length: 15 residues. Germline CDR1 and CDR2: MGHDK and SYGVNS. Trimming removed 2 bases from V and 0 bases from J, with 8 bases in between. DNA for the CDR3: TGTGCCAGCAGTGAACAGGGGAGCTCTGGAAACACCATATATTTT. It is translated as CASSEQGSSGNTIYF.

V gene TRBV28 combines with J gene TRBJ1-1, with D maybe TRBD1 (5 bases). Trimming stripped 2 bases from V and 10 bases from J, with 17 bases between. In germline, CDR1 is MDHEN, CDR2 SYDVKM. The CDR3 runs 14 residues. This CDR3 reads CASSLGGRVGRAFF. The CDR3 region has the DNA TGTGCCAGCAGTTTAGGGGGGAGGGTAGGGCGAGCTTTCTTT.

The V and J genes are TRBV19 and TRBJ2-2; 14 bases agree with TRBD2. The CDR3 sequence is 15 residues long. Germline V CDR1 and CDR2: LNHDA, SQIVND (reference sequence). V shed 9 bases and J 7 bases; nucleotides not matched to a gene: 7. CDR3 coding DNA: TGTGCCAGCAGGACTAGCGGGAGGAAAGGCGGGGAGCTGTTTTTT. As protein: CASRTSGRKGGELFF. Combining the CDR3 with reference TRBV19 and TRBJ2-2 gives the whole variable domain DGGITQSPKYLFRKEGQNVTLSCEQNLNHDAMYWYRQDPGQGLRLIYYSQIVNDFQKGDIAEGYSVSREKKESFPLTVTSAQKNPTAFYLCASRTSGRKGGELFFGEGSRLTVL.

The CDR3 reads CASIDPGGTQYF. The CDR3 DNA follows: TGTGCCAGCATAGACCCAGGCGGGACCCAGTACTTC. V gene TRBV27 combines with J gene TRBJ2-5; D uncertain. The CDR3 runs to 12 residues. V was trimmed by 7 bases and J by 7 bases, leaving 13 bases between them. CDR1 is MNHEY, CDR2 SMNVEV, per germline (reference sequence).

V is TRBV6-6 and J is TRBJ1-3; no definite D call. V lost 5 bases, J lost 2 bases, and 10 bases lay in between. This CDR3 has 14 amino acids. Germline V gene data show CDR1 as MNHNY and CDR2 as SVGAGI (reference sequence). The DNA for the CDR3 is TGTGCCAGCAGTCCTGGGCCAGCTGGAAACACCATATATTTT. Its protein is CASSPGPAGNTIYF.

This clone came up once. The chain employs TRBV2 and TRBJ1-4; perhaps TRBD1 as D (5 bases). With 3 bases removed from V and 3 bases from J, the gap between germline ends came to 23 bases. The CDR3 consists of 19 residues. Germline V gene data show CDR1 as SNHLY and CDR2 as FYNNEI. CDR3 amino acids: CASSEFSLNLGRANEKLFF. DNA for the CDR3: TGTGCCAGCAGTGAGTTTAGCCTAAACTTGGGGCGAGCTAATGAAAAACTGTTTTTT.

The V and J genes are TRBV5-1 and TRBJ2-7; 8 bases match TRBD2. The J call could be wrong; TRBJ2-1 is a better fit for the DNA end. CDR3 length: 15 residues. Germline V gene data show CDR1 as SGHRS and CDR2 as YFSETQ. CDR3 nucleotides: TGCGCCAGCAGCTTATCCAGCGGGGGATACAATGAGCAGTTCTTC. This encodes CASSLSSGGYNEQFF.

This chain uses TRBV11-2 with TRBJ2-7; 9 nucleotides line up with TRBD2. Per the germline V gene, CDR1 is SGHAT and CDR2 is FQNNGV. The trim removed 7 bases at V and 4 bases at J, leaving 8 bases unmatched. The CDR3 runs to 14 residues. CDR3 nucleotides: TGTGCCAGCAACAAAGCGGGAGGTGCTTACGAGCAGTACTTC. It translates to CASNKAGGAYEQYF.

The J gene is TRBJ2-1, the V gene TRBV5-6; 10 positions agree with TRBD2. Germline V CDR1 and CDR2: SGHDT, YYEEEE. V lost 3 bases to trimming and J lost 3 bases; unmatched junction nucleotides: 3. The CDR3 is 15 residues long. This CDR3 is CASSYRTSGYNEQFF. CDR3 sequence (DNA): TGTGCCAGCAGCTACCGGACTAGCGGCTACAATGAGCAGTTCTTC.

The chain recombines TRBV30 with TRBJ2-3, with TRBD2 matching over 10 bases. Germline loops: CDR1 GTSNPN, CDR2 SVGIG (reference sequence). The CDR3 sequence is 17 residues long. V was pared by 0 bases and J by 2 bases, with 8 bases of the junction left unmatched. Written as DNA, the CDR3 is TGTGCCTGGAGTGTATCCCCACTAGCGGGAAACACAGATACGCAGTATTTT. Its translation is CAWSVSPLAGNTDTQYF.

The rearrangement links TRBV29-1 to TRBJ2-5; perhaps TRBD1 as D (7 bases). Trimming left V 5 bases short and J 5 bases short, with 27 bases between. CDR1 is SQVTM and CDR2 is ANQGSEA in the germline V gene. The CDR3 length is 17 residues. The CDR3 DNA is TGCAGCGTTTGGGGAGGTGGGACAGTCTCTTCCGGGGAGACCCAGTACTTC. It codes for CSVWGGGTVSSGETQYF.

As to this clone: It differs at one base from a far larger clone, so likely a read error. This rearrangement joins TRBV19 to TRBJ1-5; D remains unclear. Germline assignment: CDR1 LNHDA and CDR2 SQIVND (reference sequence). Trimming removed 8 bases at V and 5 bases at J, with 10 bases between. The CDR3 has 12 residues. The CDR3 nucleotides read TGTGCCAGTGATTACATCGATCAGCCCCAGCATTTT. Its translation is CASDYIDQPQHF.

The chain links TRBV10-3 to TRBJ2-1; tentative D call: TRBD1 (6 bases). CDR1 and CDR2 from the germline V gene are ENHRY and SYGVKD. The CDR3 has 14 amino acids. Between the trimmed V and J ends, which lost 3 bases and 5 bases, there was a span of 11 bases. CDR3 region: CAISDGQSHNEQFF. Written as DNA, the CDR3 is TGTGCCATCAGTGACGGACAGTCCCACAATGAGCAGTTCTTC.

The CDR3 DNA reads TGTGCCAGCAGTCCTGGGGATCAGCCCCAGCATTTT. Its protein is CASSPGDQPQHF. V is TRBV28 and J is TRBJ1-5; D gene uncertain. Germline V lookup: CDR1 MDHEN, CDR2 SYDVKM. Trimming pared 5 bases from V and 5 bases from J, leaving 7 bases between. The CDR3 covers 12 residues.

The rearrangement links TRBV4-1 to TRBJ2-4; 9 bases match TRBD2. Trimming removed 1 base from V and 3 bases from J; junction bases left unmatched: 10. The CDR3 is made up of 18 amino acids. CDR1 and CDR2 from the germline V gene are MGHRA and YSYEKL. CDR3 in amino acids: CASSQGGGARVDKNIQYF. The CDR3 bases are TGCGCCAGCAGCCAAGGCGGGGGGGCCAGGGTAGACAAAAACATTCAGTACTTC.

V is TRBV19 and J is TRBJ2-2; no clear D. Looked up from germline, CDR1 is LNHDA and CDR2 is SQIVND (reference sequence). V was pared by 3 bases and J by 3 bases, with 11 bases between. This CDR3 has 15 amino acids. The DNA for the CDR3 is TGTGCCAGTAGTATTCGGGCTAGGGACACCGGGGAGCTGTTTTTT. It encodes CASSIRARDTGELFF.

Here the CDR3 DNA reads TGCAGCGTTGATGGCACTGAAGCTTTCTTT. Translation: CSVDGTEAFF. V usage is TRBV29-1 and J usage is TRBJ1-1; D is undetermined. Germline lookup yields CDR1 SQVTM and CDR2 ANQGSEA. Trimming took 3 bases from V and 4 from J, leaving 3 bases between them. CDR3 length equals 10 residues. Full variable domain (outside the CDR3, taken from reference TRBV29-1 and TRBJ1-1): SAVISQKPSRDICQRGTSLTIQCQVDSQVTMMFWYRQQPGQSLTLIATANQGSEATYESGFVIDKFPISRPNLTFSTLTVSNMSPEDSSIYLCSVDGTEAFFGQGTRLTVV.

This rearrangement joins TRBV29-1 to TRBJ2-1; 13 bases align to TRBD2. The germline V gene has CDR1 SQVTM and CDR2 ANQGSEA. The CDR3 covers 13 residues. V shed 7 bases and J 6 bases; nucleotides not matched to a gene: 3. CDR3 nucleotide sequence: TGCAGCGCCGGGACTAGCGGGGTCAATGAGCAGTTCTTC. It translates to CSAGTSGVNEQFF.

The V and J genes are TRBV2 and TRBJ1-5; tentative D call: TRBD1 (5 bases). This CDR3 has 15 residues. Germline-derived CDR1 and CDR2 are SNHLY and FYNNEI. V was pared by 7 bases and J by 5 bases, with 18 bases between. The CDR3 DNA reads TGTGCCAGCACCGAACGGGTAGGGACGCATCAGCCCCAGCATTTT. This translates into CASTERVGTHQPQHF.

This clone occurred a few times. The chain joins TRBV7-3 to TRBJ1-1; D is unresolved. This CDR3 region has 13 residues. CDR1 and CDR2 from the germline V gene are SGHTA and FQGTGA. Trimming removed 5 bases from V and 1 base from J, with 8 bases in between. CDR3 loop: CASSGGRNTEAFF. CDR3 DNA sequence: TGTGCCAGCAGCGGCGGGAGGAACACTGAAGCTTTCTTT.

The genes are TRBV5-4 and TRBJ2-7; D is perhaps TRBD1 or TRBD2 (6 bases each). Germline V CDR1 and CDR2: SGHNT, YYREEE (reference sequence). This CDR3 is 13 amino acids long. Trimming removed 2 bases from V and 5 bases from J, with 11 bases in between. The chain's CDR3 is CASSLKGGNEQYF. CDR3 DNA sequence: TGTGCCAGCAGCTTAAAAGGGGGGAACGAGCAGTACTTC.

V is TRBV5-1 and J is TRBJ1-4; D not resolved. The V and J ends lost 1 base and 8 bases respectively, with 9 bases between them. The CDR3 is 13 amino acids. CDR1 SGHRS and CDR2 YFSETQ come from the germline V gene. In nucleotides, the CDR3 is TGCGCCAGCAGCTTGAGGAACACAGAAAAACTGTTTTTT. This gives the protein CASSLRNTEKLFF. Supplemented by reference TRBV5-1 and TRBJ1-4, the full variable domain reads KAGVTQTPRYLIKTRGQQVTLSCSPISGHRSVSWYQQTPGQGLQFLFEYFSETQRNKGNFPGRFSGRQFSNSRSEMNVSTLELGDSALYLCASSLRNTEKLFFGSGTQLSVL.